This T cell receptor beta chain is drawn from a study of blood T cell repertoires in COVID-19. Across the whole study: Researchers got acute and convalescent COVID-19 samples from the United States, Italy and Spain. Sources were T cells, B-cell-depleted T cells, or PBMCs; the material itself was cDNA or gDNA.

Per the original data handling: Reference gene primer amplification gave nucleated cell count estimates. The data were produced by immunoSEQ multiplex PCR, yet TCRdb's version contains in-frame clones alone and is incomplete. From that table come the V and J calls and clone size; the DNA was used to work out D and trimming. The sample shows roughly 91,000 clones, roughly 84% of them seen only once. The CDR3 extends over 16 amino acids. Germline CDR1 is WNHNN and CDR2 is SYGVQD (reference sequence). With 5 bases removed from V and 0 bases from J, the gap between germline ends came to 16 bases. The sequencing sample was made of peripheral blood. The chain links TRBV10-1 to TRBJ1-2; unclear D gene. The receptor was derived from a man aged 70 or older with active or convalescent COVID-19. In nucleotides, the CDR3 is TGCGCCAGCAGTATCCCAGGCCTACCCGCTAACTATGGCTACACCTTC. Its translation is CASSIPGLPANYGYTF.